This is a list of T cell receptor beta chains from one sample in a study of blood T cell repertoires in COVID-19. The protocol was immunoSEQ multiplex PCR, while the TCRdb copy is restricted to in-frame clones and leaves out a portion. Of 300,000 to 400,000 clones in the sample, over 75% were seen once. The specimen sequenced was peripheral blood. The receptors here all came from a woman aged 50 to 60 with active or convalescent COVID-19. The CDR3 runs from the conserved cysteine through the conserved F or W. The order of the fields is J gene, D gene, V gene, clone size, CDR3 protein, CDR3 DNA. A D gene is named only where the DNA matches it firmly. Clone size, where shown, is once, few, many, or a class for clones that have expanded.

J: TRBJ2-2; D: TRBD1; V: TRBV11-3; size: .; CDR3: CASSGQANTGELFF; DNA: TGTGCCAGCAGCGGACAGGCGAACACCGGGGAGCTGTTTTTT
J: TRBJ1-5; D: TRBD1; V: TRBV28; size: .; CDR3: CASGRNRGEYSNQPQHF; DNA: TGTGCCAGCGGAAGAAACAGGGGAGAATATAGCAATCAGCCCCAGCATTTT
J: TRBJ1-6; D: TRBD1; V: TRBV5-8; size: .; CDR3: CASSHGQGLNSPLHF; DNA: TGTGCCAGCAGCCACGGACAGGGACTTAATTCACCCCTCCACTTT
J: TRBJ2-7; D: .; V: TRBV19; size: .; CDR3: CASSIFRDKGEQYF; DNA: TGTGCCAGTAGTATTTTCCGGGACAAAGGCGAGCAGTACTTC
J: TRBJ2-3; D: .; V: TRBV6-2/TRBV6-3; size: .; CDR3: CASSYSASEKSDTQYF; DNA: TGTGCCAGCAGTTACTCGGCTAGCGAGAAATCAGATACGCAGTATTTT
J: TRBJ1-2; D: .; V: TRBV24-1; size: .; CDR3: CATSDSGLDTNYGYTF; DNA: TGTGCCACCAGTGATTCCGGACTGGATACTAACTATGGCTACACCTTC
J: TRBJ1-5; D: TRBD1; V: TRBV24-1; size: .; CDR3: CATRDRENQPQHF; DNA: TGTGCCACCAGGGACAGGGAGAATCAGCCCCAGCATTTT
J: TRBJ2-7; D: .; V: TRBV28; size: once; CDR3: CASRDGQLYEQYF; DNA: TGTGCCAGCAGGGATGGACAGCTCTACGAGCAGTACTTC
J: TRBJ2-1; D: .; V: TRBV7-3; size: few; CDR3: CASSSTSIANEQFF; DNA: TGTGCCAGCAGCTCTACTAGCATAGCGAATGAGCAGTTCTTC
J: TRBJ1-3; D: .; V: TRBV7-2; size: .; CDR3: CASSLQGLYSGNTIYF; DNA: TGTGCCAGCAGCTTGCAGGGGCTCTACTCTGGAAACACCATATATTTT
J: TRBJ1-3; D: .; V: TRBV30; size: .; CDR3: CAWNRRGRENTIYF; DNA: TGTGCCTGGAACAGGAGGGGGAGGGAAAACACCATATATTTT
J: TRBJ1-1; D: TRBD1; V: TRBV7-2; size: .; CDR3: CASSFTMAGTGRTEAFF; DNA: TGTGCCAGCAGCTTTACAATGGCGGGGACAGGGAGAACTGAAGCTTTCTTT
J: TRBJ2-7; D: TRBD2; V: TRBV10-3; size: .; CDR3: CAISDGLAPYEQYF; DNA: TGTGCCATCAGTGATGGACTAGCGCCCTACGAGCAGTACTTC
J: TRBJ1-3; D: .; V: TRBV10-3; size: .; CDR3: CASSPKLSGNTIYF; DNA: TGTGCCAGCAGTCCCAAGCTATCTGGAAACACCATATATTTT
J: TRBJ2-5; D: .; V: TRBV9; size: .; CDR3: CASSRSGVEETQYF; DNA: TGTGCCAGCTCCCGTTCGGGGGTAGAAGAGACCCAGTACTTC
J: TRBJ1-4; D: .; V: TRBV4-3; size: .; CDR3: CASSLKGGWYEKLFF; DNA: TGCGCCAGCAGCCTTAAAGGGGGTTGGTATGAAAAACTGTTTTTT
J: TRBJ2-5; D: .; V: TRBV30; size: .; CDR3: CAWRAGQETQYF; DNA: TGTGCCTGGAGGGCAGGGCAAGAGACCCAGTACTTC
J: TRBJ1-1; D: .; V: TRBV12-3/TRBV12-4; size: .; CDR3: CASTLLSEAFF; DNA: TGTGCCAGCACCCTATTATCTGAAGCTTTCTTT
J: TRBJ1-2; D: TRBD1; V: TRBV3-1/TRBV3-2; size: .; CDR3: CASSQEGDRDLYGYTF; DNA: TGTGCCAGCAGCCAAGAAGGGGACAGGGACCTCTATGGCTACACCTTC
J: TRBJ2-7; D: TRBD1; V: TRBV7-9; size: .; CDR3: CASSFETGNEQYF; DNA: TGTGCCAGCAGCTTCGAGACAGGGAACGAGCAGTACTTC
J: TRBJ2-1; D: TRBD2; V: TRBV7-6; size: once; CDR3: CASSSPARLAGGYSYNEQFF; DNA: TGTGCCAGCAGCTCCCCCGCTAGGCTAGCGGGAGGTTACTCCTACAATGAGCAGTTCTTC
J: TRBJ2-3; D: .; V: TRBV7-9; size: .; CDR3: CASSFRDPDTQYF; DNA: TGTGCCAGCAGCTTCCGGGATCCAGATACGCAGTATTTT
J: TRBJ1-5; D: TRBD1; V: TRBV7-6; size: once; CDR3: CASTILPPGQAPDQPQHF; DNA: TGTGCCAGCACCATTCTCCCTCCGGGACAGGCGCCGGATCAGCCCCAGCATTTT
J: TRBJ1-1; D: .; V: TRBV7-3; size: .; CDR3: CASSLNGAQGKTEAFF; DNA: TGTGCCAGCAGCTTAAACGGGGCACAGGGTAAAACTGAAGCTTTCTTT
J: TRBJ1-4; D: .; V: TRBV3-1/TRBV3-2; size: .; CDR3: CASSWTRGEKLFF; DNA: TGTGCCAGCAGCTGGACCCGGGGTGAAAAACTGTTTTTT
J: TRBJ1-1; D: TRBD1; V: TRBV30; size: .; CDR3: CAWGTGLKAGTEAFF; DNA: TGTGCCTGGGGGACAGGGTTAAAGGCGGGCACTGAAGCTTTCTTT
J: TRBJ2-5; D: TRBD1; V: TRBV25-1; size: .; CDR3: CASSQGARETQYF; DNA: TGTGCCAGCAGTCAGGGGGCGCGGGAGACCCAGTACTTC
J: TRBJ2-2; D: .; V: TRBV9; size: .; CDR3: CASSGNYPGGIGELFF; DNA: TGTGCCAGCAGCGGCAACTACCCGGGCGGGATCGGGGAGCTGTTTTTT
J: TRBJ1-6; D: .; V: TRBV7-9; size: .; CDR3: CASSPGRGRGSNSPLHF; DNA: TGTGCCAGCAGCCCGGGGCGTGGAAGGGGGAGTAATTCACCCCTCCACTTT
J: TRBJ2-7; D: .; V: TRBV6-6; size: .; CDR3: CASSYRGREAPYEQYF; DNA: TGTGCCAGCAGTTACAGGGGGCGGGAGGCCCCCTACGAGCAGTACTTC
J: TRBJ1-3; D: .; V: TRBV12-3/TRBV12-4; size: .; CDR3: CAGRAALGNTIYF; DNA: TGTGCCGGGAGGGCCGCGCTTGGAAACACCATATATTTT
J: TRBJ2-7; D: TRBD2; V: TRBV7-9; size: .; CDR3: CASSSSGAPSYEQYF; DNA: TGTGCCAGCAGCTCCAGCGGGGCACCCTCCTACGAGCAGTACTTC
J: TRBJ2-1; D: TRBD2; V: TRBV7-2; size: .; CDR3: CASSLSSGSSYEQFF; DNA: TGTGCCAGCAGCTTAAGTAGCGGGAGTAGCTATGAGCAGTTCTTC
J: TRBJ2-1; D: TRBD2; V: TRBV7-6; size: .; CDR3: CASSLGRGGRSEQFF; DNA: TGTGCCAGCAGCTTAGGGCGGGGGGGCCGTTCTGAGCAGTTCTTC
J: TRBJ1-5; D: TRBD1; V: TRBV18; size: .; CDR3: CASSPGTGSNQPQHF; DNA: TGTGCCAGCTCCCCTGGGACAGGAAGCAATCAGCCCCAGCATTTT
J: TRBJ2-3; D: TRBD2; V: TRBV24-1; size: .; CDR3: CATSDSSGRLVDTQYF; DNA: TGTGCCACCAGTGATTCAAGCGGGAGACTTGTAGATACGCAGTATTTT
J: TRBJ1-2; D: TRBD1; V: TRBV28; size: .; CDR3: CASLLGTGDGYTF; DNA: TGTGCCAGCTTGTTGGGGACAGGCGATGGCTACACCTTC
J: TRBJ2-7; D: .; V: TRBV7-9; size: .; CDR3: CASSRTAQEQYF; DNA: TGTGCCAGCAGCAGGACTGCGCAGGAGCAGTACTTC